This T cell receptor (beta chain) was recorded in a study of blood T cells in healthy people across ages. The CDR3 loop spans 14 amino acids. With 6 bases clipped from V and 2 bases from J, the junction kept 6 bases outside the gene matches. Germline V lookup: CDR1 DFQATT, CDR2 SNEGSKA (reference sequence). A sample-barcoded 5' primer and a J-beta primer mix were used in a second PCR of roughly 7 to 11 cycles. Via MiXCR, TCRdb re-called the 5' RACE reads, giving one row per CDR3 protein. The sample holds approximately 760,000 distinct CDR3 sequences, more than 20% seen once. The same data also contributed to another study, on T cells of mothers and their children.

The sequenced sample was blood. The TCR originated in a boy aged 10-17 years in good health. The chain carries TRBV20-1 and TRBJ1-2; 10 nucleotides match TRBD1. The CDR3 DNA sequence: TGCAGTGCGGACAGGGGGGGGAAGAACTATGGCTACACCTTC. Translation: CSADRGGKNYGYTF.